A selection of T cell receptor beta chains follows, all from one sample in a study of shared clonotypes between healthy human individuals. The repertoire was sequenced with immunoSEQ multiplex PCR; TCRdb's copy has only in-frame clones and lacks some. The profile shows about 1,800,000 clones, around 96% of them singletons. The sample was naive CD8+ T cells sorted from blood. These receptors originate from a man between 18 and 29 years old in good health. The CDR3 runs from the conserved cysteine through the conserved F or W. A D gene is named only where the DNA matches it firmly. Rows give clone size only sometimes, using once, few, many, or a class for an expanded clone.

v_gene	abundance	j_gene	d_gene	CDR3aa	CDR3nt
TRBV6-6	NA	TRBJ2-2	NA	CATYDTGELFF	TGTGCCACCTATGACACCGGGGAGCTGTTTTTT
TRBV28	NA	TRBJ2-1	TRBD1	CASSLPGGSDEQFF	TGTGCCAGCAGTTTACCAGGGGGCAGTGATGAGCAGTTCTTC
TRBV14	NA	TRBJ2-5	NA	CASSQAGAETQYF	TGTGCCAGCAGCCAGGCGGGTGCAGAGACCCAGTACTTC
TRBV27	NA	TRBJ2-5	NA	CASSLAFWETQYF	TGTGCCAGCAGTTTAGCTTTCTGGGAGACCCAGTACTTC
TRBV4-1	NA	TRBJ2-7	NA	CASSQEDSGSSYEQYF	TGCGCCAGCAGCCAAGAAGATTCGGGCAGCTCCTACGAGCAGTACTTC
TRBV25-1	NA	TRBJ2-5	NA	CASSGETQYF	TGTGCCAGCTCTGGGGAGACCCAGTACTTC
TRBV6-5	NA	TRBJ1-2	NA	CASSGSGDYGYTF	TGTGCCAGCAGTGGCAGTGGCGACTATGGCTACACCTTC
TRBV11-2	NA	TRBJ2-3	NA	CASSLGSLDTQYF	TGTGCCAGCAGCTTAGGTTCTCTGGATACGCAGTATTTT
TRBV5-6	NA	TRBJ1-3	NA	CASSFRTSSGNTIYF	TGTGCCAGCAGCTTTCGGACTAGCTCTGGAAACACCATATATTTT
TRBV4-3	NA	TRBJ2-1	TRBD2	CASSPRLAGGPGDEQFF	TGCGCCAGCAGCCCACGACTAGCGGGAGGGCCCGGCGATGAGCAGTTCTTC
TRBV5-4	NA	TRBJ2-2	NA	CASTSGPYYTGELFF	TGTGCCAGCACCTCCGGGCCCTACTACACCGGGGAGCTGTTTTTT
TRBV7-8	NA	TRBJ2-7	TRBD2	CASSLASLAGVYEQYF	TGTGCCAGCAGCTTAGCTTCGCTAGCGGGAGTCTACGAGCAGTACTTC
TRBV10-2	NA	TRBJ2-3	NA	CASSVGSSTDTQYF	TGCGCCAGCAGCGTGGGCAGTAGCACAGATACGCAGTATTTT
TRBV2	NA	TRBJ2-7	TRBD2	CASRAGTSAAYEQYF	TGTGCCAGCAGGGCCGGGACTAGCGCGGCCTACGAGCAGTACTTC
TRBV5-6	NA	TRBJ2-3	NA	CASSGATDTQYF	TGTGCCAGCAGCGGAGCCACAGATACGCAGTATTTT
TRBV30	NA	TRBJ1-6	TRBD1	CAWDLQGQGNSPLHF	TGTGCCTGGGATCTTCAGGGACAGGGGAATTCACCCCTCCACTTT
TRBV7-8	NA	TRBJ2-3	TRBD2	CASSLGRLAGYTDTQYF	TGTGCCAGCAGCTTAGGGCGCCTAGCGGGGTACACAGATACGCAGTATTTT
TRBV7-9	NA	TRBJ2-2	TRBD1	CASSSGQGVGELFF	TGTGCCAGCAGCTCGGGACAGGGCGTCGGGGAGCTGTTTTTT
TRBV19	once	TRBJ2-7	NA	CASSIVGPADEQYF	TGTGCCAGTAGTATAGTAGGGCCGGCGGACGAGCAGTACTTC
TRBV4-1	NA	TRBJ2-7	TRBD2	CASSPSGIGYEQYF	TGCGCCAGCAGCCCAAGCGGGATCGGGTACGAGCAGTACTTC
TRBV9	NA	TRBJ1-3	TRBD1	CASSGLRDSSGNTIYF	TGTGCCAGCAGCGGCCTTCGGGACAGCTCTGGAAACACCATATATTTT
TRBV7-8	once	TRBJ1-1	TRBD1	CASSVYRGPGTEAFF	TGTGCCAGCAGCGTGTACAGGGGGCCGGGCACTGAAGCTTTCTTT
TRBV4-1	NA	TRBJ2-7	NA	CASSLRSDGVYEQYF	TGCGCCAGCAGCCTCCGAAGTGACGGGGTTTACGAGCAGTACTTC
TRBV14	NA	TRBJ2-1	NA	CASRHGVSSYNEQFF	TGTGCCAGCAGACACGGGGTAAGCTCCTACAATGAGCAGTTCTTC
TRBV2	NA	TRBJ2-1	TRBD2	CASSEGLADYNEQFF	TGTGCCAGCAGTGAAGGGCTAGCGGACTACAATGAGCAGTTCTTC
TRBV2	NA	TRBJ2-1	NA	CASTTMGVSYNEQFF	TGTGCCAGCACCACAATGGGGGTCTCCTACAATGAGCAGTTCTTC
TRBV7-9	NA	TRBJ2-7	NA	CASSLDQVEQYF	TGTGCCAGCAGCTTAGACCAGGTCGAGCAGTACTTC
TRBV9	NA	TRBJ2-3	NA	CASSVSDPRRDTQYF	TGTGCCAGCAGCGTTAGCGACCCCCGAAGGGATACGCAGTATTTT
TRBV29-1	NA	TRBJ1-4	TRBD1	CSVTGQGEQKLFF	TGCAGCGTCACCGGACAGGGTGAACAAAAACTGTTTTTT
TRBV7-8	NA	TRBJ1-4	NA	CASSLLGGTNEKLFF	TGTGCCAGCAGCCTACTTGGGGGCACTAATGAAAAACTGTTTTTT
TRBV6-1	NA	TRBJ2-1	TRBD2	CASGRLAVYNEQFF	TGTGCCAGCGGGCGACTAGCGGTCTACAATGAGCAGTTCTTC
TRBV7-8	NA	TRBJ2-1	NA	CASSLQGPSYNEQFF	TGTGCCAGCAGCTTACAGGGGCCCTCCTACAATGAGCAGTTCTTC
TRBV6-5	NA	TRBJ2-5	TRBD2	CASRREVQETQYF	TGTGCCAGCAGACGGGAGGTTCAAGAGACCCAGTACTTC
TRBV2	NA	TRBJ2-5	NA	CASMEDLGETQYF	TGTGCCAGCATGGAGGACCTCGGAGAGACCCAGTACTTC
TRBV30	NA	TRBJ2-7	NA	CAWGVKSYEQYF	TGTGCCTGGGGGGTGAAATCCTACGAGCAGTACTTC
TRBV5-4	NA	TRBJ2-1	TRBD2	CASSLGGLPNNEQFF	TGTGCCAGCAGCTTGGGGGGACTACCAAACAATGAGCAGTTCTTC
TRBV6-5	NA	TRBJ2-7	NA	CASSYSWGTNSYEQYF	TGTGCCAGCAGTTACTCGTGGGGAACTAACTCCTACGAGCAGTACTTC
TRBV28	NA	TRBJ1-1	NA	CASSLGAATEAFF	TGTGCCAGCAGCCTAGGGGCAGCCACTGAAGCTTTCTTT
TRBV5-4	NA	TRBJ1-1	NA	CASSLTSEATEAFF	TGTGCCAGCAGCTTGACCTCAGAGGCCACTGAAGCTTTCTTT
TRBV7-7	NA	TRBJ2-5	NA	CASSLFVGIQETQYF	TGTGCTAGCAGCTTATTCGTCGGTATCCAAGAGACCCAGTACTTC
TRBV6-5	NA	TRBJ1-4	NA	CASSAPGDEKLFF	TGTGCCAGCAGTGCTCCAGGGGATGAAAAACTGTTTTTT
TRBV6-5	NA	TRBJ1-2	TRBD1	CASSTTAGTGNGYTF	TGTGCCAGCAGCACCACCGCCGGGACAGGGAATGGCTACACCTTC
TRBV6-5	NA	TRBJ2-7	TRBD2	CASSPRVAGAYEQYF	TGTGCCAGCAGTCCCCGGGTAGCGGGAGCCTACGAGCAGTACTTC
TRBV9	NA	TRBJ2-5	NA	CASSVGIGSGETQYF	TGTGCCAGCAGCGTAGGGATAGGTTCGGGGGAGACCCAGTACTTC
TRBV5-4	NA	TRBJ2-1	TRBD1	CALGQGEINEQFF	TGTGCCCTCGGACAGGGGGAAATCAATGAGCAGTTCTTC
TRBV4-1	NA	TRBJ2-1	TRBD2	CASSQLAGGNEQFF	TGCGCCAGCAGCCAACTAGCGGGAGGCAATGAGCAGTTCTTC
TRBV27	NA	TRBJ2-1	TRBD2	CASSLLAGGDNEQFF	TGTGCCAGCAGTTTACTAGCGGGAGGAGATAATGAGCAGTTCTTC